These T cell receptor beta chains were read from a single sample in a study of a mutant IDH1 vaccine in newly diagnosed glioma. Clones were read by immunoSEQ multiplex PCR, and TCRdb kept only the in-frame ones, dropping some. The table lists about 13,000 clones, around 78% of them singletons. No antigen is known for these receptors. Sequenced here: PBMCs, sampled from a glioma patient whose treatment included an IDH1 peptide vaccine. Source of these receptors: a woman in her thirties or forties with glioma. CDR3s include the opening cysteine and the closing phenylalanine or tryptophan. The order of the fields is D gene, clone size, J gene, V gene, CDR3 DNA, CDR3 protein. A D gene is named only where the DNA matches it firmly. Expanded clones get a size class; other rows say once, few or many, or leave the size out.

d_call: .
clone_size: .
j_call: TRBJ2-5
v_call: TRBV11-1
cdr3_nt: TGTGCCAGCAGTGATGGGTGGAGCCAAGAGACCCAGTACTTC
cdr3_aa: CASSDGWSQETQYF

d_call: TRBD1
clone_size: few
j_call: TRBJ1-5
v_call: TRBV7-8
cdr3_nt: TGTGCCAGCAGCCCCTCTCCGGGACAGGGTTTCCAGCCCCAGCATTTT
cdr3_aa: CASSPSPGQGFQPQHF

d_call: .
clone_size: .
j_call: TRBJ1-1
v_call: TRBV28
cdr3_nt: TGTGCCAGCAGTTTGTCCCCTCCAAGGACTGAAGCTTTCTTT
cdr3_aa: CASSLSPPRTEAFF

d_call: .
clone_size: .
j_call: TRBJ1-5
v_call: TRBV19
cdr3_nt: TGTGCCAGTAGCCCCGTCATGCCCCCTAGGAGCAATCAGCCCCAGCATTTT
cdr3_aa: CASSPVMPPRSNQPQHF

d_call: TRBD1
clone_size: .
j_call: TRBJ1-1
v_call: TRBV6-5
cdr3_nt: TGTGCCAGCAGAACAGGGGTGGCTGAAGCTTTCTTT
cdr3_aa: CASRTGVAEAFF

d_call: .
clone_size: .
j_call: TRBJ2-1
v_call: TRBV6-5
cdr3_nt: TGTGCCAGCAGTTACTCTCTCACGGCCAATGAGCAGTTCTTC
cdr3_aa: CASSYSLTANEQFF

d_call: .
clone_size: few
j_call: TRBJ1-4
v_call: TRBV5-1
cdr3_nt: TGCGCCAGCAGCTTGGCGTTCGCTGAAAAACTGTTTTTT
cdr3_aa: CASSLAFAEKLFF

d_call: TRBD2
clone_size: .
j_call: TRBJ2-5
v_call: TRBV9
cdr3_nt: TGTGCCAGCAGCGTCCTAGCGGGGGGGCTAGAGACCCAGTACTTC
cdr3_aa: CASSVLAGGLETQYF

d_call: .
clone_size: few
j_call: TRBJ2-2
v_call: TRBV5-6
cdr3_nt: TGTGCCAGCAGCTTGTGGGCCGTCCCCGGGGAGCTGTTTTTT
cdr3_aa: CASSLWAVPGELFF

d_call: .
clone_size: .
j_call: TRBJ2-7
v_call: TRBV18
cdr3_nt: TGTGCCAGCTCACCACCCGAGCAGGGGTCCTACGAGCAGTACTTC
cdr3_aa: CASSPPEQGSYEQYF

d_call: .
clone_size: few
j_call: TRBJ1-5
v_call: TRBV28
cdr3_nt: TGTGCCAGCAGTTTAGAGCCCCAGCATTTT
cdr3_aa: CASSLEPQHF

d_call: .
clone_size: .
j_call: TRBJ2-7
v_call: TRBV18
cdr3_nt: TGTGCCAGCTCCCATACAGGGAGCGGCTACGAGCAGTACTTC
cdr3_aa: CASSHTGSGYEQYF

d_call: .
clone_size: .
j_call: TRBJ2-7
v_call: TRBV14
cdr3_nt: TGTGCCAGCAGCCAAGGAAACAGCCTGTTTTACGAGCAGTACTTC
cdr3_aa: CASSQGNSLFYEQYF

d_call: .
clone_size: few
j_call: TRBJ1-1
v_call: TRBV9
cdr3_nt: TGTGCCAGCAGCGTAGCCCCTGACACTGAAGCTTTCTTT
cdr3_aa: CASSVAPDTEAFF

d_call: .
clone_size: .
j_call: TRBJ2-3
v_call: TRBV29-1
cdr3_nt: TGCAGCGTAACACAACAAACGGGCACAGATACGCAGTATTTT
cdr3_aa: CSVTQQTGTDTQYF

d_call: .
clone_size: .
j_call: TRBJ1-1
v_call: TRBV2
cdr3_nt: TGTGCCAGCAGCGACTTCACCGGGACAACGAACACTGAAGCTTTCTTT
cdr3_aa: CASSDFTGTTNTEAFF

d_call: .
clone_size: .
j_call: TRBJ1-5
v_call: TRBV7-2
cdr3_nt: TGTGCCAGCAGCCAGAGCGGGGTGAGCAATCAGCCCCAGCATTTT
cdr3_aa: CASSQSGVSNQPQHF

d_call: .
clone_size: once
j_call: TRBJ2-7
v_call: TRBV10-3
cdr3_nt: TGTGCCATCAAGAAAGAGGAGGGCCCCTACGAGCAGTACTTC
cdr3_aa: CAIKKEEGPYEQYF

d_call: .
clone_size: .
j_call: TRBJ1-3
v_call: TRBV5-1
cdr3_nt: TGCGCCAGCAGCATTGACAGCTCTGGAAACACCATATATTTT
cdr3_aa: CASSIDSSGNTIYF

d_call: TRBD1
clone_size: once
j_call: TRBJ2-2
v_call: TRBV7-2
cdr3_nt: TGTGCCAGCAGCCCGGACAGGGTAAACACCGGGGAGCTGTTTTTT
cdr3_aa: CASSPDRVNTGELFF